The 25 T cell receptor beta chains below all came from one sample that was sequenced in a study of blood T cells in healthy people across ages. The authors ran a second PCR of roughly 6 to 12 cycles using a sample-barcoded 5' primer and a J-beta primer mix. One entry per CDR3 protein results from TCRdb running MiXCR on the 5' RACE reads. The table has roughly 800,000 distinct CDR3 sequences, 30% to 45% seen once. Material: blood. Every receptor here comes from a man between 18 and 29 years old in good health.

The CDR3 reads CAIGVGVQAYGYTF. The CDR3 nucleotides read TGTGCCATCGGTGTGGGCGTTCAAGCGTATGGCTACACCTTC. The J gene is TRBJ1-2, the V gene TRBV10-3; D remains ambiguous. The germline V and J ends were trimmed by 8 bases and 5 bases, with 18 bases remaining between them. The CDR3 spans 14 residues. Germline V CDR1 and CDR2: ENHRY, SYGVKD.

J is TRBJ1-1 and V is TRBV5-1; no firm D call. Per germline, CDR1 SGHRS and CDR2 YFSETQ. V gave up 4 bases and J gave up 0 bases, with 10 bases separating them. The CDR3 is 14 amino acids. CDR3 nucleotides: TGCGCCAGCAGCGTGGGAATCTTGAACACTGAAGCTTTCTTT. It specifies CASSVGILNTEAFF. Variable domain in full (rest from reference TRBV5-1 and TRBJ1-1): KAGVTQTPRYLIKTRGQQVTLSCSPISGHRSVSWYQQTPGQGLQFLFEYFSETQRNKGNFPGRFSGRQFSNSRSEMNVSTLELGDSALYLCASSVGILNTEAFFGQGTRLTVV.

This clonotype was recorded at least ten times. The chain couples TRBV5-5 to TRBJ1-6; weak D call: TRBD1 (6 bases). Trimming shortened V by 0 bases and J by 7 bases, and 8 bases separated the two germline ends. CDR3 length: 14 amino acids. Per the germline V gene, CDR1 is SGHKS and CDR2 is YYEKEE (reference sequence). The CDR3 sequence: CASSLGTDNSPLHF. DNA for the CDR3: TGTGCCAGCAGCTTGGGGACAGACAATTCACCCCTCCACTTT. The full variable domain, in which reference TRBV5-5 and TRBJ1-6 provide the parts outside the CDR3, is DAGVTQSPTHLIKTRGQQVTLRCSPISGHKSVSWYQQVLGQGPQFIFQYYEKEERGRGNFPDRFSARQFPNYSSELNVNALLLGDSALYLCASSLGTDNSPLHFGNGTRLTVT.

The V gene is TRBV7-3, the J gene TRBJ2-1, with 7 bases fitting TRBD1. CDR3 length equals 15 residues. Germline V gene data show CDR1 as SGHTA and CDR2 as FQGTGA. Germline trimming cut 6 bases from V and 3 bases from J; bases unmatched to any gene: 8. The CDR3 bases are TGTGCCAGCAGGCCACCCGGGACAGACTACAATGAGCAGTTCTTC. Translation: CASRPPGTDYNEQFF.

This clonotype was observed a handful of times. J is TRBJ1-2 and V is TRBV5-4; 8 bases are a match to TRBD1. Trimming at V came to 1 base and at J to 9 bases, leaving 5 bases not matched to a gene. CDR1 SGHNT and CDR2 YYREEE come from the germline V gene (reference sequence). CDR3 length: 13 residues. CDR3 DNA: TGTGCCAGCAGCTTGAGGCAGGGGGCACGCTACACCTTC. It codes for CASSLRQGARYTF.

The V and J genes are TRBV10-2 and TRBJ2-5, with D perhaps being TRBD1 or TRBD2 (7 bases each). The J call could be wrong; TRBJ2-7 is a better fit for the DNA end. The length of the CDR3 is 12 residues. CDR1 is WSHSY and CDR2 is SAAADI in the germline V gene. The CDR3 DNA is TGCGCCACAGGGGGGGAAGGGTACGAGCAGTACTTC. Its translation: CATGGEGYEQYF.

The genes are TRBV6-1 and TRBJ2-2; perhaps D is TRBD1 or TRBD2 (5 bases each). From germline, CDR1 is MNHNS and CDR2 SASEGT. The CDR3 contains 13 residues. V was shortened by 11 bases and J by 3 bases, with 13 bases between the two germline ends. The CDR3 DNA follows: TGTGCCTGCTGGGACGTGGACACCGGGGAGCTGTTTTTT. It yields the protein CACWDVDTGELFF.

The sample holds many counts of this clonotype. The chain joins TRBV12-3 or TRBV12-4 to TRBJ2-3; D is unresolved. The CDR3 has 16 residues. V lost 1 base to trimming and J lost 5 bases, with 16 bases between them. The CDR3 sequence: CASSLGHNQALDTQYF. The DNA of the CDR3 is TGTGCCAGCAGTTTAGGACACAATCAGGCACTAGATACGCAGTATTTT.

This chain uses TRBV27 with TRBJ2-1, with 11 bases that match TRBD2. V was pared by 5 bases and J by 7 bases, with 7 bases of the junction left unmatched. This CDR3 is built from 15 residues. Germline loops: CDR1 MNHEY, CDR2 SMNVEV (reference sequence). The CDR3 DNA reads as TGTGCCAGCAGTCCATTAGCGGGGGGGGAGAATGAGCAGTTCTTC. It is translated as CASSPLAGGENEQFF.

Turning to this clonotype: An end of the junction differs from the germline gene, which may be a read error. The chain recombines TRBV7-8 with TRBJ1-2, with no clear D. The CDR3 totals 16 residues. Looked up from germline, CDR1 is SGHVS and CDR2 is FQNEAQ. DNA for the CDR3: TGTGTCAGCAGCTTAAGACGAAGCGAACCCACCGGGGGCTACACCTTC. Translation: CVSSLRRSEPTGGYTF.

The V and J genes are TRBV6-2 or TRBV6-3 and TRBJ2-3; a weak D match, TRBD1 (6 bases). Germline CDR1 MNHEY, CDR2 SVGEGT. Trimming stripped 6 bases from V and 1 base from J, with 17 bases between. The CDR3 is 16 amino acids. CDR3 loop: CASRTRQGIGTDTQYF. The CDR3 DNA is TGTGCCAGCAGAACGAGGCAGGGGATTGGCACAGATACGCAGTATTTT.

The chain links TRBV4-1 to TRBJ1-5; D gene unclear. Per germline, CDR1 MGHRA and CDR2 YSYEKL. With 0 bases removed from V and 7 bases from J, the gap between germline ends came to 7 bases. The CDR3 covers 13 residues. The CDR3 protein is CASSQERLQPQHF. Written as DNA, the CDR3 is TGCGCCAGCAGCCAAGAGAGGTTACAGCCCCAGCATTTT.

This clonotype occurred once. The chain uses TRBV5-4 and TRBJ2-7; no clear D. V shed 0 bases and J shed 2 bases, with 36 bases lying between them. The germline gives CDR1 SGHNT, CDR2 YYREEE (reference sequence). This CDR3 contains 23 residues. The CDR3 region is CASSLVYSYESATGPQPPYEQYF. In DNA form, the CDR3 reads TGTGCCAGCAGCTTGGTTTATTCGTATGAAAGTGCGACCGGGCCCCAACCCCCCTACGAGCAGTACTTC.

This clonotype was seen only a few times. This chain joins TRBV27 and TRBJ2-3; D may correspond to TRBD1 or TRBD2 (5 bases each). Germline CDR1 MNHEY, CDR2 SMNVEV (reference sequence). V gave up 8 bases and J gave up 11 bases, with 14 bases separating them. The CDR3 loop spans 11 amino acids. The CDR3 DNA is TGTGCCAGCGGGGACCTCCCTATGCAGTATTTT. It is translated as CASGDLPMQYF.

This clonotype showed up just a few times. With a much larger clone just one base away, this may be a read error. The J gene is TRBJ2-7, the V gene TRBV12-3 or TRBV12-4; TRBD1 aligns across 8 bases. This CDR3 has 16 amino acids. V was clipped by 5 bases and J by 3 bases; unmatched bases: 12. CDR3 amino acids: CASSPRDRGSRYEQYF. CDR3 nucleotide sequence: TGTGCCAGCAGTCCCCGTGACAGGGGTTCCCGCTACGAGCAGTACTTC.

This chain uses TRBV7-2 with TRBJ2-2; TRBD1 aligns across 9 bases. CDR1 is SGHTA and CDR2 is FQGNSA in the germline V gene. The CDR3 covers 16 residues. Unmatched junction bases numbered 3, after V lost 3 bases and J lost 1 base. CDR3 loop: CASSLMGQGNTGELFF. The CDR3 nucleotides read TGTGCCAGCAGCTTGATGGGACAGGGGAACACCGGGGAGCTGTTTTTT.

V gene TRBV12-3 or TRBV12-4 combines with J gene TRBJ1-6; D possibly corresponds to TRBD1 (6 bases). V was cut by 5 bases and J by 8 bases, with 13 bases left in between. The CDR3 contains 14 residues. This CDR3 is CASSVKGGDSPLHF. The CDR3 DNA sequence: TGTGCCAGCAGTGTAAAGGGGGGCGATTCACCCCTCCACTTT.

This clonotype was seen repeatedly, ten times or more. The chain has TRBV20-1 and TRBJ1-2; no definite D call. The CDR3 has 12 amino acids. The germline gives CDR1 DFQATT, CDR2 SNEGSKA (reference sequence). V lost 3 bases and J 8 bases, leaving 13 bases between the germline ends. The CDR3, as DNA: TGCAGTGCTAGTGGGGTGGTGTACGGCTACACCTTC. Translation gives CSASGVVYGYTF.

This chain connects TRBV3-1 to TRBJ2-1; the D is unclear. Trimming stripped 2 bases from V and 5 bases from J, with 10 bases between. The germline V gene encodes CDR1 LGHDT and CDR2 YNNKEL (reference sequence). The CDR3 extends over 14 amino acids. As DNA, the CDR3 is TGTGCCAGCAGCCAATATTCATCAGACAATGAGCAGTTCTTC. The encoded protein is CASSQYSSDNEQFF.

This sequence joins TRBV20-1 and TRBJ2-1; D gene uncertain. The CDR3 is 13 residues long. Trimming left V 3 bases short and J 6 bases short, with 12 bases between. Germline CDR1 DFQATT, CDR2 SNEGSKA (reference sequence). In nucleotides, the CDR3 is TGCAGTGCTAGTGTAGGCCTCGTCAATGAGCAGTTCTTC. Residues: CSASVGLVNEQFF.

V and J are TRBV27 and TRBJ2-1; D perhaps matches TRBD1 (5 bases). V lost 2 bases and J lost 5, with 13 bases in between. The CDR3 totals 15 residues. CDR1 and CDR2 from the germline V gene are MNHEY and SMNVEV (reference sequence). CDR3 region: CASSLTFPRDNEQFF. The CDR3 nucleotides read TGTGCCAGCAGTTTAACTTTCCCCAGGGACAATGAGCAGTTCTTC.

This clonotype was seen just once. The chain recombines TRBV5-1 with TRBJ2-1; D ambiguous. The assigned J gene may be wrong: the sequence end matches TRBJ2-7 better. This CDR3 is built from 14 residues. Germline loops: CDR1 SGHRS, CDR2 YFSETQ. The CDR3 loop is CASSPVPPYNEQYF. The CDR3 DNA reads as TGCGCCAGCAGCCCCGTCCCTCCCTACAATGAGCAGTACTTC.

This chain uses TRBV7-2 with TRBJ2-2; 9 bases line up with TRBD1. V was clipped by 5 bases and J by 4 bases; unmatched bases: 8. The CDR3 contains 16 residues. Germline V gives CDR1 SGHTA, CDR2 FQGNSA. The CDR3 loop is CASSPRTGASTGELFF. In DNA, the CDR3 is TGTGCCAGCAGCCCACGGACAGGGGCAAGCACCGGGGAGCTGTTTTTT.

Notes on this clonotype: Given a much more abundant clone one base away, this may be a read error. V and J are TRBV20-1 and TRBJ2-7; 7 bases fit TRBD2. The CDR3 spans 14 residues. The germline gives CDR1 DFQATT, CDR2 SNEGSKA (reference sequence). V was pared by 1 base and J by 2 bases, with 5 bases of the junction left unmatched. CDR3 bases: TGCAGTGCTAGAGGCCGAGCGGGAACCTACGAGCAGTACTTC. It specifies CSARGRAGTYEQYF.

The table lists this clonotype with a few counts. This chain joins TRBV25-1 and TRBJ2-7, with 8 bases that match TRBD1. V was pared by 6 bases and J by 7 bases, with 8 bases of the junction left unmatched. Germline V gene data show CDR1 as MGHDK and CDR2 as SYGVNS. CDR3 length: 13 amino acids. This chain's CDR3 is CASSGTGAHEQYF. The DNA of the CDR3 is TGTGCCAGCAGCGGGACAGGAGCGCATGAGCAGTACTTC.